This T cell receptor (beta chain) is from a study of T cell responses to AZD1222 COVID-19 vaccine. The method was immunoSEQ multiplex PCR; TCRdb's version includes in-frame clones alone and lacks a portion of them. The sample contains about 160,000 clones, 80% to 90% of which appear only once. The material sequenced was peripheral blood, taken on day 0 of AZD1222 vaccination. The sequence derives from an adult in good health.

The CDR3, as DNA: TGTGCCAGCAGCTCTAACTCGGGAGGGTCTGGCTACACCTTC. This sequence encodes CASSSNSGGSGYTF. This chain connects TRBV9 to TRBJ1-2; D gene ambiguous. The CDR3 is 14 amino acids. V lost 4 bases to trimming and J lost 7 bases, with 17 bases between them. Germline CDR1 SGDLS, CDR2 YYNGEE.